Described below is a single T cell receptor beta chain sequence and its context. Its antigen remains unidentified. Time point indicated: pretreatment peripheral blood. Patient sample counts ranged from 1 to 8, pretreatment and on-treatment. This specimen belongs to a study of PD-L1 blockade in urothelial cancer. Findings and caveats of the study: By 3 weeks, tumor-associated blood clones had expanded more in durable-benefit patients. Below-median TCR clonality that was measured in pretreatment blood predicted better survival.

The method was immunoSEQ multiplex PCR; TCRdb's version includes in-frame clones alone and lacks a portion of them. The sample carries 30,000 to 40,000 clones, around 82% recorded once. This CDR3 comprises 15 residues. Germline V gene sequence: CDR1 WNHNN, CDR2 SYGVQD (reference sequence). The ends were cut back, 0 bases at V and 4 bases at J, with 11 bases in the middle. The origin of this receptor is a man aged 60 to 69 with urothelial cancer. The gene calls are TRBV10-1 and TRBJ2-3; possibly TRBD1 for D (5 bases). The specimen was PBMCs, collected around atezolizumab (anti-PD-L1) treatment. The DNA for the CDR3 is TGCGCCAGCAGTGAGTCCAGGGTTTCGGCAGATACGCAGTATTTT. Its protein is CASSESRVSADTQYF.